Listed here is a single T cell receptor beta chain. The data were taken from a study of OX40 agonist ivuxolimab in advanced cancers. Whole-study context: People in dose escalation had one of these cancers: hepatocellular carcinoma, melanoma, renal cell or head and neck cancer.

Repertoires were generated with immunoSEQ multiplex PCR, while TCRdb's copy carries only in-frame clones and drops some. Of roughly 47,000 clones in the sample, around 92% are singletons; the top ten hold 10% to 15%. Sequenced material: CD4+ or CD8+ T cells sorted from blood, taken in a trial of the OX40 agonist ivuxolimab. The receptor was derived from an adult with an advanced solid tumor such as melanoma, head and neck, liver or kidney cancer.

As DNA, the CDR3 is TGTGCCAGCAGCCAACTAGCCCCGTACAATGAGCAGTTCTTC. This codes for CASSQLAPYNEQFF. The chain is built from TRBV5-4 and TRBJ2-1, with D tentatively TRBD2 (6 bases). This CDR3 comprises 14 residues. Trimming took off 4 bases at V and 4 bases at J, with 12 bases between the two ends. Looked up from germline, CDR1 is SGHNT and CDR2 is YYREEE (reference sequence).